The 25 T cell receptor beta chains listed next were all sequenced from one sample in a study of T cell responses to AZD1222 COVID-19 vaccine listed by TCRdb under 2021. Preparation of the library involved the immunoSEQ multiplex PCR assay. In its TCRdb copy, this immuneACCESS table keeps in-frame sequences only and misses some clones. Where compared with another copy, unresolved V genes explain less than half of these, and the others have no known cause. The sample table records approximately 190,000 clones; more than 80% of these occur just once. The top ten hold less than 4% of the sample. The time point label, read with the paper, signifies: about 28 days (+/-7) after the second vaccine dose. The treatment or condition label, as the study defines it: meningococcal conjugate vaccine given as trial control. The sequenced sample was peripheral blood, obtained 28 days after the second dose of the MenACWY control vaccine. Receptors originate from an adult who received the MenACWY meningococcal vaccine as a control.

The J gene is TRBJ1-1, the V gene TRBV6-5, with D unresolved. V lost 6 bases, J lost 5 bases, and 13 bases lay in between. The CDR3 extends over 13 amino acids. Looked up from germline, CDR1 is MNHEY and CDR2 is SVGAGI. CDR3 nucleotide sequence: TGTGCCAGCAGCAACCAGTGGGGAACTGAAGCTTTCTTT. As protein: CASSNQWGTEAFF.

The chain employs TRBV12-3 or TRBV12-4 and TRBJ2-2; no firm D call. The CDR3 has 12 residues. The V and J ends lost 11 bases and 3 bases respectively, with 10 bases between them. This CDR3 reads CADSRDTGELFF. The CDR3, as DNA: TGTGCCGACTCCCGGGACACCGGGGAGCTGTTTTTT.

Comment on this clone: Within the sample, other DNA sequences also encode this same CDR3. The rearrangement links TRBV28 to TRBJ2-1; tentatively, D is TRBD2 (5 bases). Germline lookup yields CDR1 MDHEN and CDR2 SYDVKM. V shed 8 bases and J shed 6 bases, with 14 bases lying between them. This CDR3 contains 13 residues. The CDR3 here is CASPKRGSNEQFF. The CDR3, as DNA: TGTGCCAGCCCGAAGAGAGGGAGCAATGAGCAGTTCTTC.

The J gene is TRBJ1-4, the V gene TRBV3-1 (or the pseudogene TRBV3-2); D is unclear. V shed 0 bases and J shed 5 bases, with 13 bases lying between them. The CDR3 extends over 16 amino acids. The germline gives CDR1 LGHDT, CDR2 YNNKEL (reference sequence). The chain's CDR3 is CASSQEQREENEKLFF. The CDR3 DNA reads as TGTGCCAGCAGCCAAGAGCAACGGGAAGAAAATGAAAAACTGTTTTTT.

V is TRBV5-4 and J is TRBJ2-3; D gene uncertain. Trimming shortened V by 4 bases and J by 2 bases, and 11 bases separated the two germline ends. Germline V gives CDR1 SGHNT, CDR2 YYREEE (reference sequence). The CDR3 is 14 amino acids. The CDR3 is CASSPAPLTDTQYF. In DNA, the CDR3 is TGTGCCAGCAGCCCCGCCCCCCTCACAGATACGCAGTATTTT.

The chain recombines TRBV11-3 with TRBJ2-3; D gene ambiguous. This CDR3 has 17 amino acids. The germline V gene encodes CDR1 SGHNT and CDR2 YENEEA. V dropped 5 bases and J dropped 0 bases, with 18 bases sitting between them. The CDR3 DNA reads TGTGCCAGCAGCCCGTCGAACACGGCTTCTAGCACAGATACGCAGTATTTT. Translated: CASSPSNTASSTDTQYF.

The chain links TRBV19 to TRBJ2-7; perhaps D is TRBD1 or TRBD2 (5 bases each). Trimming took 3 bases from V and 7 from J, leaving 16 bases between them. The germline gives CDR1 LNHDA, CDR2 SQIVND (reference sequence). The CDR3 contains 14 residues. For the CDR3, the DNA is TGTGCCAGTAGTATGGGATTGGGACGGGAAGAGCAGTACTTC. It codes for CASSMGLGREEQYF.

The V gene is TRBV11-2, the J gene TRBJ1-2, with D unresolved. Germline CDR1 is SGHAT and CDR2 is FQNNGV. V was pared by 2 bases and J by 0 bases, with 4 bases between. The CDR3 is made up of 13 amino acids. The CDR3 bases are TGTGCCAGCAGCTTATTCCCTAACTATGGCTACACCTTC. Amino acid sequence: CASSLFPNYGYTF.

The chain is built from TRBV25-1 and TRBJ1-2, with no clear D. The germline V gene has CDR1 MGHDK and CDR2 SYGVNS. CDR3 length: 12 residues. Trimming removed 2 bases at V and 3 bases at J, with 4 bases between. The CDR3 loop is CASSESHYGYTF. The CDR3, as DNA: TGTGCCAGCAGTGAAAGTCACTATGGCTACACCTTC.

The rearrangement links TRBV11-3 to TRBJ2-3; TRBD2 matches at 10 bases. Germline V lookup: CDR1 SGHNT, CDR2 YENEEA. The CDR3 is made up of 16 amino acids. V shed 4 bases and J 0 bases; nucleotides not matched to a gene: 4. The CDR3, as DNA: TGTGCCAGCAGCTCTCAAGCGGGAGGGAGCACAGATACGCAGTATTTT. Its translation is CASSSQAGGSTDTQYF.

This clone was observed once. The chain links TRBV7-3 to TRBJ1-1; D possibly corresponds to TRBD1 (5 bases). The V end was cut by 5 bases, the J end by 1 base, with 8 bases between. CDR1 and CDR2 (germline): SGHTA, FQGTGA. CDR3 size: 13 residues. The CDR3 coding sequence is TGTGCCAGCAGCCTACAGGCGAACACTGAAGCTTTCTTT. Protein sequence: CASSLQANTEAFF. The full variable domain, in which reference TRBV7-3 and TRBJ1-1 provide the parts outside the CDR3, is GAGVSQTPSNKVTEKGKYVELRCDPISGHTALYWYRQSLGQGPEFLIYFQGTGAADDSGLPNDRFFAVRPEGSVSTLKIQRTERGDSAVYLCASSLQANTEAFFGQGTRLTVV.

This sequence joins TRBV3-1 (or the pseudogene TRBV3-2) and TRBJ1-6; D gene ambiguous. This CDR3 region has 15 residues. Trimming stripped 3 bases from V and 2 bases from J, with 8 bases between. The germline V gene has CDR1 LGHDT and CDR2 YNNKEL (reference sequence). Here the CDR3 DNA reads TGTGCCAGCAGCCAGGGCAGGACCTATAATTCACCCCTCCACTTT. Residues: CASSQGRTYNSPLHF.

The CDR3 loop reads CASSWRSAGSSGNTIYF. Written as DNA, the CDR3 is TGTGCCAGCAGCTGGCGCTCGGCAGGGTCCTCTGGAAACACCATATATTTT. The chain links TRBV5-6 to TRBJ1-3, with a possible D match to TRBD1 (5 bases). The CDR3 is made up of 17 amino acids. Germline CDR1 SGHDT, CDR2 YYEEEE. V lost 3 bases and J 0 bases, leaving 16 bases between the germline ends. The full variable domain, with the rest looked up from reference TRBV5-6 and TRBJ1-3, is DAGVTQSPTHLIKTRGQQVTLRCSPKSGHDTVSWYQQALGQGPQFIFQYYEEEERQRGNFPDRFSGHQFPNYSSELNVNALLLGDSALYLCASSWRSAGSSGNTIYFGEGSWLTVV.

This chain links TRBV7-8 with TRBJ2-1, with D perhaps matching TRBD2 (6 bases). Trimming pared 3 bases from V and 5 bases from J, leaving 11 bases between. There are 14 residues in the CDR3. CDR1 SGHVS and CDR2 FQNEAQ come from the germline V gene. In DNA form, the CDR3 reads TGTGCCAGCAGCTTTTCGGGGGTTAACAATGAGCAGTTCTTC. Amino acids: CASSFSGVNNEQFF. The variable domain in full, completed from reference TRBV7-8 and TRBJ2-1, reads GAGVSQSPRYKVAKRGQDVALRCDPISGHVSLFWYQQALGQGPEFLTYFQNEAQLDKSGLPSDRFFAERPEGSVSTLKIQRTQQEDSAVYLCASSFSGVNNEQFFGPGTRLTVL.

The genes are TRBV14 and TRBJ2-7, with D perhaps matching TRBD2 (5 bases). Trimming took 4 bases from V and 0 from J, leaving 10 bases between them. The CDR3 runs 14 residues. From germline, CDR1 is SGHDN and CDR2 FVKESK. CDR3 DNA: TGTGCCAGCAGCCTTGGACTCCCCTCCTACGAGCAGTACTTC. This encodes CASSLGLPSYEQYF. Full variable domain (remainder filled in from reference TRBV14 and TRBJ2-7): EAGVTQFPSHSVIEKGQTVTLRCDPISGHDNLYWYRRVMGKEIKFLLHFVKESKQDESGMPNNRFLAERTGGTYSTLKVQPAELEDSGVYFCASSLGLPSYEQYFGPGTRLTVT.

The chain couples TRBV18 to TRBJ2-7, with D unclear. The CDR3 has 14 residues. Germline V gene data show CDR1 as KGHSH and CDR2 as LQKENI. Trimming removed 2 bases from V and 0 bases from J, with 8 bases in between. In DNA form, the CDR3 reads TGTGCCAGCTCACCAACCAGCTCCTCCTACGAGCAGTACTTC. The encoded protein is CASSPTSSSYEQYF.

The genes are TRBV25-1 and TRBJ1-6; TRBD1 is a possible D gene (5 bases). The CDR3 sequence is 17 residues long. V lost 3 bases, J lost 7 bases, and 19 bases lay in between. Germline V gives CDR1 MGHDK, CDR2 SYGVNS. In DNA, the CDR3 is TGTGCCAGCAGTGAGGGGATTCAGGGCCTCGGGAATTCACCCCTCCACTTT. This sequence encodes CASSEGIQGLGNSPLHF.

The V gene is TRBV5-1, the J gene TRBJ1-1; 10 nucleotides line up with TRBD1. Germline loops: CDR1 SGHRS, CDR2 YFSETQ. This CDR3 has 16 residues. V was pared by 4 bases and J by 0 bases, with 6 bases of the junction left unmatched. CDR3 DNA: TGCGCCAGCAGCCGTGGGACAGGGGACATGAACACTGAAGCTTTCTTT. Its protein product is CASSRGTGDMNTEAFF.

The rearrangement links TRBV29-1 to TRBJ2-5, with a tentative D call TRBD2 (5 bases). Germline-derived CDR1 and CDR2 are SQVTM and ANQGSEA. The CDR3 loop spans 10 amino acids. V was cut by 7 bases and J by 4 bases, with 7 bases left in between. For the CDR3, the DNA is TGCAGCGCTAGCTCAGAGACCCAGTACTTC. It codes for CSASSETQYF.

The gene calls are TRBV11-1 and TRBJ1-1, with TRBD1 identical over 9 bases. The CDR3 contains 14 residues. The trim removed 6 bases at V and 1 base at J, leaving 3 bases unmatched. Germline CDR1 reads SGHAT; CDR2 reads FQDESV (reference sequence). CDR3 loop: CASRPGQGNTEAFF. In nucleotides, the CDR3 is TGTGCCAGCAGACCGGGACAGGGGAACACTGAAGCTTTCTTT.

The sample holds a few counts of this clone. The chain employs TRBV30 and TRBJ1-5, with a possible D match to TRBD1 (5 bases). Per the germline V gene, CDR1 is GTSNPN and CDR2 is SVGIG (reference sequence). V was pared by 0 bases and J by 11 bases, with 17 bases between. This CDR3 is built from 14 residues. CDR3 loop: CAWSVPGRPTAQHF. CDR3 sequence (DNA): TGTGCCTGGAGTGTACCAGGGAGGCCCACAGCCCAGCATTTT.

The rearrangement uses TRBV28 and TRBJ1-1, with D unresolved. CDR3 size: 11 residues. Trimming left V 9 bases short and J 4 bases short, with 9 bases between. Germline V gives CDR1 MDHEN, CDR2 SYDVKM. In nucleotides, the CDR3 is TGTGCCAGTCGCGAGGGCACTGAAGCTTTCTTT. Protein product: CASREGTEAFF.

This rearrangement joins TRBV6-1 to TRBJ1-1; D unclear. The CDR3 length is 16 residues. Per germline, CDR1 MNHNS and CDR2 SASEGT. Between the trimmed V and J ends, which lost 4 bases and 4 bases, there was a span of 19 bases. The DNA of the CDR3 is TGTGCCAGCAGTGCGTCGGTCTTCCCAACTCTCACTGAAGCTTTCTTT. Translation gives CASSASVFPTLTEAFF.

V usage is TRBV19 and J usage is TRBJ1-2; 7 bases match TRBD1. V shed 5 bases, J shed 8 bases, and the junction held 8 bases outside the gene matches. This CDR3 is built from 13 residues. Germline V lookup: CDR1 LNHDA, CDR2 SQIVND (reference sequence). CDR3 region: CASSPQGGFGYTF. As DNA, the CDR3 is TGTGCCAGTAGTCCCCAGGGGGGCTTCGGCTACACCTTC.

The chain couples TRBV21-1 to TRBJ1-2; whether TRBD1, the table's D call, matches the DNA was not checked. TRBV21-1 is designated a pseudogene. This CDR3 region has 16 residues. For the CDR3, the DNA is TGTGCCAGTCCTCCGGGACAGGGAATAGCAAACTATGGCTACACCTTC. Amino acids: CASPPGQGIANYGYTF.